These 5 T cell receptor beta chains were sequenced from one sample in a study of cytotoxic CD8 clonotypes in ibrutinib-treated CLL. Only in-frame clones appear in the TCRdb table, and some are missing; sequencing was by immunoSEQ multiplex PCR. The sample lists some 46,000 clones; over 60% were seen once. The starting material was PBMCs, obtained after 12 months of ibrutinib treatment. The receptors were sampled from a human donor with chronic lymphocytic leukemia.

The rearrangement uses TRBV11-2 and TRBJ2-1; no definite D call. Deletions cut 3 bases from V and 1 base from J, with 10 bases between. Germline V gene sequence: CDR1 SGHAT, CDR2 FQNNGV. There are 15 residues in the CDR3. CDR3 nucleotides: TGTGCCAGCAGCTTTGTAGTTGGTTCCTACAATGAGCAGTTCTTC. Its protein is CASSFVVGSYNEQFF. Full variable domain (rest looked up from reference TRBV11-2 and TRBJ2-1): EAGVAQSPRYKIIEKRQSVAFWCNPISGHATLYWYQQILGQGPKLLIQFQNNGVVDDSQLPKDRFSAERLKGVDSTLKIQPAKLEDSAVYLCASSFVVGSYNEQFFGPGTRLTVL.

This rearrangement joins TRBV25-1 to TRBJ1-2; D gene unclear. Germline CDR1 is MGHDK and CDR2 is SYGVNS. This CDR3 comprises 13 residues. V gave up 5 bases and J gave up 0 bases, with 7 bases separating them. DNA of the CDR3: TGTGCCAGCAGTATGGAAGCTAACTATGGCTACACCTTC. This translates into CASSMEANYGYTF.

The J gene is TRBJ2-7, the V gene TRBV29-1; weak D call: TRBD1 (5 bases). This CDR3 comprises 13 residues. Trimming stripped 7 bases from V and 0 bases from J, with 13 bases between. Germline CDR1 is SQVTM and CDR2 is ANQGSEA. CDR3 nucleotides: TGCAGCGGGGGCGACGGTCTCTCCTACGAGCAGTACTTC. Translated, it gives CSGGDGLSYEQYF.

Only a few counts were recorded for this clone. This chain uses TRBV4-2 with TRBJ2-7, with TRBD2 matching 7 bases. Germline V CDR1 and CDR2: LGHNA, YNFKEQ. The CDR3 runs 13 residues. The V and J ends lost 1 base and 4 bases, in that order; junction bases with no gene match: 1. The CDR3 loop is CASSQGDYYEQYF. The CDR3 nucleotides are TGTGCCAGCAGCCAAGGGGACTATTACGAGCAGTACTTC.

There are a few counts of this clone. This rearrangement joins TRBV7-8 to TRBJ2-5; 11 positions agree with TRBD1. Germline trimming cut 1 base from V and 7 bases from J; bases unmatched to any gene: 2. CDR3 length: 14 amino acids. Germline-derived CDR1 and CDR2 are SGHVS and FQNEAQ. CDR3 in DNA: TGTGCCAGCAGCTTAGGGACAGGGGGCGCGACCCAGTACTTC. Translated: CASSLGTGGATQYF.